This T cell receptor (beta chain) appears in the sequencing data of a study of regulatory T cells in long-lasting Graves disease. Building of the TCR beta libraries involved iRepertoire HTBI primers and Arm-PCR of CDR3 regions. MiXCR, run by TCRdb on the multiplex PCR reads, gives a single entry per CDR3 protein. The profile shows hundreds of thousands of distinct CDR3 sequences, around 15% of them singletons. Regarding time point: newly diagnosed GD, antithyroid drugs for less than 3 months. With RNA extracted from PBMCs as input, the TCR library was made. Trimming shortened V by 5 bases and J by 6 bases, and 14 bases separated the two germline ends. CDR1 SNHLY and CDR2 FYNNEI come from the germline V gene. This CDR3 is built from 15 residues. In its sample, this clonotype was seen many times. The sample also formed part of further work on T cells in Graves' hyperthyroidism and ophthalmopathy.

The origin of this receptor is a woman between 25 and 40 years old with Graves disease. Material: peripheral blood mononuclear cells (PBMCs), obtained at new diagnosis, from a patient treated with antithyroid drugs. The chain joins TRBV2 to TRBJ1-6; D gene uncertain. The CDR3 DNA reads TGTGCCAGCAGTAAAAGACAAGCGTTTAATTCACCCCTCCACTTT. It encodes CASSKRQAFNSPLHF.